This T cell receptor beta chain came from a study of shared clonotypes between healthy human individuals. The CDR3 extends over 14 amino acids. V was trimmed by 4 bases and J by 0 bases, leaving 11 bases between them. CDR1 and CDR2 (germline): SGHRS, YFSETQ. Of note for this clone: Its target is unknown.

Study-wide findings and caveats: Of the naive CD4 clonotypes, around 4.7% were shared across a few donors.

The data were produced by immunoSEQ multiplex PCR, yet TCRdb's version contains in-frame clones alone and is incomplete. The data contain millions of clones, less than 95% of them singletons. Naive CD8 cells lacked CD45RO, underwent positive selection for CCR7 and left out terminally differentiated effector memory CD45RA+ cells. The TCR comes from a man between 18 and 29 years old in good health. This chain links TRBV5-1 with TRBJ2-7; D is unclear. The sequenced sample consisted of naive CD8+ T cells sorted from blood. The CDR3 spells CASSPYGPSYEQYF. The CDR3 DNA sequence: TGCGCCAGCAGCCCGTATGGACCCTCCTACGAGCAGTACTTC.